Following are 25 T cell receptor beta chains from one sample sequenced in a study of control samples from healthy donors and cancer patients. Profiled with immunoSEQ multiplex PCR; TCRdb holds only in-frame clones, not every one. The sample has 70,000 to 75,000 clones, roughly 91% seen once. The material sequenced was PBMCs. These TCRs come from a man between 60 and 70 years old with lung cancer.

The V gene is TRBV5-6, the J gene TRBJ2-6; D not certain. Germline loops: CDR1 SGHDT, CDR2 YYEEEE. The germline V and J ends were trimmed by 4 bases and 0 bases, with 5 bases remaining between them. This CDR3 has 14 amino acids. The CDR3 coding sequence is TGTGCCAGCAGCCCAGCCTCTGGGGCCAACGTCCTGACTTTC. As protein: CASSPASGANVLTF.

Here the CDR3 DNA reads TGCGCCAGCAGCCTCCTCGGACAGGGGGCTCAAGGTGGCTACACCTTC. Translated, it gives CASSLLGQGAQGGYTF. This chain connects TRBV5-1 to TRBJ1-2, with 11 nucleotides matching TRBD1. CDR1 is SGHRS, CDR2 YFSETQ, per germline. The ends lost 4 bases at V and 7 bases at J; junction bases unmatched: 12. The CDR3 totals 16 residues.

The gene calls are TRBV4-1 and TRBJ2-5; D ambiguous. Trimming removed 1 base from V and 0 bases from J, with 12 bases in between. Germline V gene data show CDR1 as MGHRA and CDR2 as YSYEKL. The CDR3 contains 16 residues. This CDR3 reads CASSQGKGSYQETQYF. The CDR3 DNA is TGCGCCAGCAGCCAAGGGAAAGGGTCATACCAAGAGACCCAGTACTTC.

V usage is TRBV6-6 and J usage is TRBJ1-2; 11 positions match TRBD1. Trimming removed 5 bases from V and 5 bases from J; junction bases left unmatched: 1. There are 13 residues in the CDR3. The germline V gene has CDR1 MNHNY and CDR2 SVGAGI (reference sequence). The CDR3: CASSGTGGYGYTF. The CDR3 bases are TGTGCCAGCAGTGGGACAGGGGGATATGGCTACACCTTC.

This clone was counted once. The rearrangement links TRBV10-3 to TRBJ1-3; D gene ambiguous. Germline values: CDR1 ENHRY, CDR2 SYGVKD. The CDR3 is made up of 13 amino acids. V lost 3 bases and J lost 2, with 5 bases in between. Here the CDR3 reads CAISDQAGNTIYF. The CDR3 DNA follows: TGTGCCATCAGTGATCAGGCTGGAAACACCATATATTTT.

The chain combines TRBV6-5 with TRBJ1-1; possibly TRBD1 for D (6 bases). The V and J ends lost 6 bases and 7 bases respectively, with 18 bases between them. The germline V gene has CDR1 MNHEY and CDR2 SVGAGI. The CDR3 is made up of 14 amino acids. The CDR3 DNA reads TGTGCCAGCAGACAGACAGGCCCCCCCTATGAAGCTTTCTTT. Translation gives CASRQTGPPYEAFF.

The rearrangement uses TRBV7-3 and TRBJ1-6; possible D gene TRBD1, 5 bases. This CDR3 region has 15 residues. Germline lookup yields CDR1 SGHTA and CDR2 FQGTGA. Trimming shortened V by 5 bases and J by 7 bases, and 15 bases separated the two germline ends. In DNA, the CDR3 is TGTGCCAGCAGCCGGCTACAGGTTTTGAATTCACCCCTCCACTTT. Its translation is CASSRLQVLNSPLHF.

This chain links TRBV7-3 with TRBJ2-2; D is possibly TRBD2 (6 bases). Per the germline V gene, CDR1 is SGHTA and CDR2 is FQGTGA. Trimming cost V 6 bases and J 7 bases, with 9 bases left between them. The CDR3 contains 12 residues. The CDR3, as DNA: TGTGCCAGCAGAAGGGAGGTCGGGGAGCTGTTTTTT. Translating gives CASRREVGELFF.

J is TRBJ1-6 and V is TRBV18; 9 bases align to TRBD1. After removal of 3 bases from V and 5 bases from J, the junction contained 2 bases not matched to a gene. The CDR3 runs to 15 residues. In germline, CDR1 is KGHSH, CDR2 LQKENI. This chain's CDR3 is CASSPGTGNNSPLHF. Here the CDR3 DNA reads TGTGCCAGCTCACCTGGGACAGGGAATAATTCACCCCTCCACTTT.

The V gene is TRBV10-3, the J gene TRBJ1-2, with 7 bases that match TRBD1. CDR1 and CDR2 (germline): ENHRY, SYGVKD. The CDR3 extends over 14 amino acids. After removal of 3 bases from V and 10 bases from J, the junction contained 11 bases not matched to a gene. The CDR3 spells CAISDQGDSNVYTF. As DNA, the CDR3 is TGTGCCATCAGTGATCAGGGGGATAGTAATGTCTACACCTTC.

The CDR3 protein is CASSQGRTEAFF. The CDR3 DNA reads TGTGCCAGCAGCCAGGGGCGAACTGAAGCTTTCTTT. The J gene is TRBJ1-1, the V gene TRBV3-1 (or the pseudogene TRBV3-2), with D perhaps matching TRBD1 (5 bases). Trimming cost V 3 bases and J 5 bases, with 7 bases left between them. Per the germline V gene, CDR1 is LGHDT and CDR2 is YNNKEL (reference sequence). The CDR3 extends over 12 amino acids.

The CDR3 DNA follows: TGTGCCAGCATTTATTCGGGACAGGTTATCTATGGCTACACCTTC. Residues: CASIYSGQVIYGYTF. The chain uses TRBV6-5 and TRBJ1-2, with 8 bases fitting TRBD1. This CDR3 spans 15 amino acids. The ends lost 7 bases at V and 4 bases at J; junction bases unmatched: 11. The germline V gene has CDR1 MNHEY and CDR2 SVGAGI.

This sequence joins TRBV9 and TRBJ2-2; D is perhaps TRBD1 (6 bases). The CDR3 is 18 residues long. Per germline, CDR1 SGDLS and CDR2 YYNGEE. V was clipped by 4 bases and J by 4 bases, with 23 bases between them. Here the CDR3 reads CASSRALRSPGVTGELFF. Here the CDR3 DNA reads TGTGCCAGCAGCCGCGCCCTCCGCAGCCCAGGGGTCACCGGGGAGCTGTTTTTT.

This chain links TRBV18 with TRBJ1-2; a weak D match, TRBD1 (6 bases). Germline V gene data show CDR1 as KGHSH and CDR2 as LQKENI. V lost 1 base and J 2 bases, leaving 11 bases between the germline ends. The CDR3 runs to 15 residues. CDR3 protein: CASSPQRTENYGYTF. As DNA, the CDR3 is TGTGCCAGCTCACCACAGAGGACAGAAAACTATGGCTACACCTTC.

CDR3 bases: TGCAGTGCTAGTGGCGGGAACACTGAAGCTTTCTTT. It specifies CSASGGNTEAFF. V is TRBV20-1 and J is TRBJ1-1; no reliable D call. Trimming cost V 3 bases and J 1 base, with 6 bases left between them. Germline CDR1 reads DFQATT; CDR2 reads SNEGSKA (reference sequence). CDR3 size: 12 residues.

This clone was counted only a few times. The rearrangement joins TRBV3-1 (or the pseudogene TRBV3-2) to TRBJ2-7; no clear D. The germline V and J ends were trimmed by 4 bases and 2 bases, with 12 bases remaining between them. CDR3 length: 14 residues. Germline V gene lookup returns CDR1 LGHDT and CDR2 YNNKEL (reference sequence). The CDR3 loop reads CASSPSGSTYEQYF. CDR3 DNA sequence: TGTGCCAGCAGCCCGTCGGGCTCCACCTACGAGCAGTACTTC.

CDR3 sequence reads: CAWRAGGPETQYF. The CDR3 nucleotides read TGTGCCTGGAGGGCAGGGGGCCCAGAGACCCAGTACTTC. The chain joins TRBV30 to TRBJ2-5; 8 nucleotides agree with TRBD1. Germline CDR1 reads GTSNPN; CDR2 reads SVGIG (reference sequence). This CDR3 has 13 amino acids. Trimming took 3 bases from V and 4 from J; bases not matched to a gene: 4.

The gene calls are TRBV6-5 and TRBJ2-3; no clear D. The CDR3 is 11 residues long. Trimming removed 6 bases from V and 7 bases from J, with 8 bases in between. CDR1 and CDR2 (germline): MNHEY, SVGAGI. The CDR3 region is CASSTGHTQYF. The CDR3 DNA follows: TGTGCCAGCAGCACCGGGCATACGCAGTATTTT.

The chain uses TRBV6-5 and TRBJ1-1; 10 bases fit TRBD1. The CDR3 runs 14 residues. CDR1 is MNHEY and CDR2 is SVGAGI in the germline V gene. V shed 0 bases and J 7 bases; nucleotides not matched to a gene: 2. Here the CDR3 DNA reads TGTGCCAGCAGTTACTCGACAGGGGGCGGTGAAGCTTTCTTT. This sequence encodes CASSYSTGGGEAFF.

The table lists this clone with a few counts. This chain joins TRBV11-3 and TRBJ2-6; D gene ambiguous. This CDR3 has 15 residues. Per the germline V gene, CDR1 is SGHNT and CDR2 is YENEEA. With 2 bases removed from V and 0 bases from J, the gap between germline ends came to 5 bases. The CDR3 DNA follows: TGTGCCAGCAGCTTATCCCACTCTGGGGCCAACGTCCTGACTTTC. Amino acid sequence: CASSLSHSGANVLTF.

This clone was found many times. The DNA for the CDR3 is TGTGCCATCCTGCACCCAACTAATGAAAAACTGTTTTTT. The encoded protein is CAILHPTNEKLFF. The genes are TRBV25-1 and TRBJ1-4; D is unresolved. Between the trimmed V and J ends, which lost 10 bases and 0 bases, there was a span of 9 bases. CDR3 size: 13 residues. The germline V gene encodes CDR1 MGHDK and CDR2 SYGVNS.

The rearrangement uses TRBV7-3 and TRBJ2-6; no firm D call. Between the trimmed V and J ends, which lost 0 bases and 0 bases, there was a span of 9 bases. CDR1 SGHTA and CDR2 FQGTGA come from the germline V gene. The length of the CDR3 is 17 residues. The DNA for the CDR3 is TGTGCCAGCAGCTTAACCTCAAGAGTCTCTGGGGCCAACGTCCTGACTTTC. Its translation is CASSLTSRVSGANVLTF.

The J gene is TRBJ2-2, the V gene TRBV24-1; D gene ambiguous. V lost 3 bases and J lost 6, with 10 bases in between. Looked up from germline, CDR1 is KGHDR and CDR2 is SFDVKD. The CDR3 is 14 residues long. The CDR3 loop reads CATSDTGGAGELFF. As DNA, the CDR3 is TGTGCCACCAGTGATACCGGTGGGGCCGGGGAGCTGTTTTTT.

This clone was observed a few times. V usage is TRBV12-5 and J usage is TRBJ2-1; TRBD1 might be the D (5 bases). Trimming shortened V by 9 bases and J by 6 bases, and 9 bases separated the two germline ends. The CDR3 is 11 residues long. Germline CDR1 and CDR2: LGHNT and FRNRAP. CDR3 residues: CASQQVNEQFF. DNA for the CDR3: TGTGCTAGCCAACAGGTCAATGAGCAGTTCTTC. The full variable domain, rest sourced from reference TRBV12-5 and TRBJ2-1, is DARVTQTPRHKVTEMGQEVTMRCQPILGHNTVFWYRQTMMQGLELLAYFRNRAPLDDSGMPKDRFSAEMPDATLATLKIQPSEPRDSAVYFCASQQVNEQFFGPGTRLTVL.

The CDR3 spells CASSFLRDSTGFGTEAFF. The CDR3 bases are TGCGCCAGCAGCTTCCTCCGGGATTCGACAGGGTTTGGCACTGAAGCTTTCTTT. The chain combines TRBV5-1 with TRBJ1-1, with TRBD1 matching 7 bases. Germline V gene lookup returns CDR1 SGHRS and CDR2 YFSETQ. This CDR3 is 18 amino acids long. The trim removed 2 bases at V and 4 bases at J, leaving 17 bases unmatched.